These 10 T cell receptor beta chains share one sample of origin, sequenced in a study of shared clonotypes between healthy human individuals. The naive CD8 fraction comprised CD45RO-negative cells positively selected for CCR7 and excluded terminally differentiated effector memory CD45RA+ cells. Data came from immunoSEQ multiplex PCR; TCRdb stores just in-frame clones and leaves some out. Of about 590,000 clones in the sample, over 95% were seen once. The material sequenced was naive CD8+ T cells sorted from blood. Every receptor here comes from a woman in her twenties or thirties in good health.

The genes are TRBV27 and TRBJ2-5; TRBD2 agrees at 13 bases. Germline V gene sequence: CDR1 MNHEY, CDR2 SMNVEV (reference sequence). J lost 0 bases, V lost 5 bases, and 9 bases had no gene match. This CDR3 contains 18 residues. This CDR3 reads CASSPGTSGAPYQETQYF. CDR3 coding DNA: TGTGCCAGCAGTCCAGGGACTAGCGGGGCACCGTACCAAGAGACCCAGTACTTC.

The chain joins TRBV27 to TRBJ2-1, with 9 bases fitting TRBD2. The germline V gene encodes CDR1 MNHEY and CDR2 SMNVEV (reference sequence). The V and J ends lost 2 bases and 9 bases, in that order; junction bases with no gene match: 11. CDR3 length: 16 residues. CDR3 amino acids: CASSLVGSGSIGEQFF. The CDR3 DNA reads TGTGCCAGCAGTTTAGTTGGTAGCGGGAGTATAGGTGAGCAGTTCTTC.

V is TRBV19 and J is TRBJ2-7; 8 nucleotides line up with TRBD2. Trimming at V came to 3 bases and at J to 0 bases, leaving 10 bases not matched to a gene. The CDR3 sequence is 17 residues long. The V gene's germline CDR1 is LNHDA and CDR2 SQIVND (reference sequence). CDR3 bases: TGTGCCAGTAGTATGGTCCCGACTAGCGTGAGCTCCTACGAGCAGTACTTC. This codes for CASSMVPTSVSSYEQYF.

This chain connects TRBV25-1 to TRBJ2-1; 7 bases map to TRBD2. Germline V gene sequence: CDR1 MGHDK, CDR2 SYGVNS. The V and J ends lost 7 bases and 6 bases, in that order; junction bases with no gene match: 9. The CDR3 loop spans 14 amino acids. The CDR3 DNA follows: TGTGCCAGCACGTTTGGGGGAGGGCCCAATGAGCAGTTCTTC. It is translated as CASTFGGGPNEQFF.

The chain uses TRBV7-9 and TRBJ2-3; 7 nucleotides align to TRBD2. Looked up from germline, CDR1 is SEHNR and CDR2 is FQNEAQ (reference sequence). Trimming took 5 bases from V and 0 from J; bases not matched to a gene: 8. The CDR3 is made up of 16 amino acids. The CDR3 coding sequence is TGTGCCAGCAGCGGGGAGCGGGATGAAAGCACAGATACGCAGTATTTT. This gives the protein CASSGERDESTDTQYF.

The chain is built from TRBV28 and TRBJ2-1; D is possibly TRBD2 (6 bases). From germline, CDR1 is MDHEN and CDR2 SYDVKM. The V end was cut by 7 bases, the J end by 5 bases, with 21 bases between. The CDR3 is 16 residues long. The CDR3 DNA follows: TGTGCCAGCACCCAGGGAACGGAGGGCCTCAACAATGAGCAGTTCTTC. It encodes CASTQGTEGLNNEQFF. Based on the CDR3 plus reference TRBV28 and TRBJ2-1, the full variable domain is DVKVTQSSRYLVKRTGEKVFLECVQDMDHENMFWYRQDPGLGLRLIYFSYDVKMKEKGDIPEGYSVSREKKERFSLILESASTNQTSMYLCASTQGTEGLNNEQFFGPGTRLTVL.

The V gene is TRBV28, the J gene TRBJ1-5, with D maybe TRBD1 (5 bases). CDR3 size: 16 residues. Germline CDR1 and CDR2: MDHEN and SYDVKM. The V end lost 5 bases, the J end lost 1 base, and 15 bases lay between the germline ends. In DNA, the CDR3 is TGTGCCAGCAGTCTAGGGGCGACCGTAAGCAATCAGCCCCAGCATTTT. This gives the protein CASSLGATVSNQPQHF.

The chain uses TRBV27 and TRBJ2-7; 9 bases map to TRBD2. The CDR3 consists of 15 residues. In germline, CDR1 is MNHEY, CDR2 SMNVEV (reference sequence). The trim removed 0 bases at V and 2 bases at J, leaving 2 bases unmatched. The CDR3 loop reads CASSLSGGRAYEQYF. The CDR3 DNA follows: TGTGCCAGCAGTTTATCTGGCGGGAGGGCCTACGAGCAGTACTTC.

In this sample, this clone turned up once. This chain uses TRBV6-1 with TRBJ2-7, with D hard to call. Germline CDR1 and CDR2: MNHNS and SASEGT. V was pared by 4 bases and J by 6 bases, with 22 bases between. The CDR3 is 16 amino acids. CDR3 DNA sequence: TGTGCCAGCAGTGCACGCGGAGTCCCCACTTTTGTCGAGCAGTACTTC. This gives the protein CASSARGVPTFVEQYF.

This rearrangement joins TRBV19 to TRBJ2-7, with D unclear. The germline V gene has CDR1 LNHDA and CDR2 SQIVND (reference sequence). Trimming left V 4 bases short and J 2 bases short, with 15 bases between. There are 15 residues in the CDR3. CDR3 sequence reads: CASSNAEGITYEQYF. CDR3 nucleotides: TGTGCCAGTAGTAATGCTGAAGGGATCACCTACGAGCAGTACTTC.